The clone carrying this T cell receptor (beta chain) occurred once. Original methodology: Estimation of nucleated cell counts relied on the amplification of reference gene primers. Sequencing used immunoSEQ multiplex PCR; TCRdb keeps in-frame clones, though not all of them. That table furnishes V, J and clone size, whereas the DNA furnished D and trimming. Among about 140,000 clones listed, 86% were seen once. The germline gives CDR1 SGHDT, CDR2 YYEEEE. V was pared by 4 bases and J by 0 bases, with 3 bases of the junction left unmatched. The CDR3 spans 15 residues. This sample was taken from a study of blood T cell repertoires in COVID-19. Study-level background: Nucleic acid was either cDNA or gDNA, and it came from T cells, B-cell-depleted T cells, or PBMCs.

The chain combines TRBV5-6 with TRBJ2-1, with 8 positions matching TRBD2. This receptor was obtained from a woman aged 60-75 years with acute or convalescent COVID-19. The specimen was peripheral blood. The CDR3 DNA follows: TGTGCCAGCAGCCAGCGGGGGAGCTCCTACAATGAGCAGTTCTTC. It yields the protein CASSQRGSSYNEQFF.